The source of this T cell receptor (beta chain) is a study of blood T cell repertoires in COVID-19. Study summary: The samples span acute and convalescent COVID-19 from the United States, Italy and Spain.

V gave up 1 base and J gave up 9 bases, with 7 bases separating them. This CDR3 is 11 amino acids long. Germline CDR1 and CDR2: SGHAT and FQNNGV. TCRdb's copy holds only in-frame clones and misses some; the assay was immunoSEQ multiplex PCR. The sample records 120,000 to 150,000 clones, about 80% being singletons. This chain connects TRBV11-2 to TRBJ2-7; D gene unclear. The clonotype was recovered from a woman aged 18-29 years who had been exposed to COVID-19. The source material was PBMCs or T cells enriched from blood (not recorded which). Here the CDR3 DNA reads TGTGCCAGCAGCTTAGGCGCTAGGCAGTACTTC. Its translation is CASSLGARQYF.